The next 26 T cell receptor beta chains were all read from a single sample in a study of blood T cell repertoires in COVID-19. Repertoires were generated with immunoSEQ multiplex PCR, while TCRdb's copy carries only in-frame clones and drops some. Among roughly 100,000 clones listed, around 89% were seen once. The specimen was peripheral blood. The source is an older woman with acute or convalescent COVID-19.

CDR3 DNA sequence: TGTGCCAGCAGCTACCTCGACAACCCGTCCTACAATGAGCAGTTCTTC. Translation: CASSYLDNPSYNEQFF. The gene calls are TRBV6-5 and TRBJ2-1, with D uncertain. The CDR3 loop spans 16 amino acids. Between the trimmed V and J ends, which lost 6 bases and 1 base, there was a span of 16 bases. Germline V gives CDR1 MNHEY, CDR2 SVGAGI.

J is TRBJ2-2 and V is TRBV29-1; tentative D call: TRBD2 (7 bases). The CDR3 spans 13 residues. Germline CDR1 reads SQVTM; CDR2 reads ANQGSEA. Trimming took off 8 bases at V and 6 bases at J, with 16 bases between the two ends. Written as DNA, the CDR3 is TGCAGCATAAAGTGGGAGGGGGCCGGGGAGCTGTTTTTT. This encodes CSIKWEGAGELFF.

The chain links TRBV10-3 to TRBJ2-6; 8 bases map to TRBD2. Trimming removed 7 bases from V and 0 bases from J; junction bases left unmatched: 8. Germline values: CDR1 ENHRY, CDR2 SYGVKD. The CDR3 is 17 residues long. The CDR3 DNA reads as TGTGCCATCAAGGTAGCGGGACCTCACTCTGGGGCCAACGTCCTGACTTTC. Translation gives CAIKVAGPHSGANVLTF.

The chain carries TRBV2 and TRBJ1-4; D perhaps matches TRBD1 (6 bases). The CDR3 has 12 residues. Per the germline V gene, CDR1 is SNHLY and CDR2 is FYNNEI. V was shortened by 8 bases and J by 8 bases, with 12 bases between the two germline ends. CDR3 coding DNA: TGTGCCAGCTTGGGGGCTAGGGAAAAACTGTTTTTT. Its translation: CASLGAREKLFF.

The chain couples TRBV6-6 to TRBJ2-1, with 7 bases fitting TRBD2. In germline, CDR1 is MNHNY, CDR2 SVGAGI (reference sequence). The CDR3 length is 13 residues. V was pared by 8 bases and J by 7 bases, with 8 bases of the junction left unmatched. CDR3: CASRGGSGNEQFF. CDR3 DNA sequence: TGTGCCAGCCGGGGCGGGAGTGGGAATGAGCAGTTCTTC.

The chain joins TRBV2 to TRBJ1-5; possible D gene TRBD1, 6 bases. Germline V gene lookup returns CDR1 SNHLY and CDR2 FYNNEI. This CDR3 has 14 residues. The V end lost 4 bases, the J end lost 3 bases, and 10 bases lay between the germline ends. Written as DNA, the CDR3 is TGTGCCAGCAGTGCGGACAGCTACAATCAGCCCCAGCATTTT. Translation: CASSADSYNQPQHF.

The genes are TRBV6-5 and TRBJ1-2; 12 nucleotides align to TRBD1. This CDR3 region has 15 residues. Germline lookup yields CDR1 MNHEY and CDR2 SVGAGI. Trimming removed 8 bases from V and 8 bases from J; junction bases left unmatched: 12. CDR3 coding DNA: TGTGCCAGCGGCGATCGGGACAGGGGGCCAAGGGGCTACACCTTC. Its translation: CASGDRDRGPRGYTF.

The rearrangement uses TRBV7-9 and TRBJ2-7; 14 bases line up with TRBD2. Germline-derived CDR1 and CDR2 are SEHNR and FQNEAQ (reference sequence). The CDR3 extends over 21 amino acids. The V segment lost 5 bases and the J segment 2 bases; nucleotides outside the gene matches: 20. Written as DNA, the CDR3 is TGTGCCAGCAGCATTTTCCTACCGGGACTAGCGGGAGATGTTAGGGCCTACGAGCAGTACGTC. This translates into CASSIFLPGLAGDVRAYEQYV.

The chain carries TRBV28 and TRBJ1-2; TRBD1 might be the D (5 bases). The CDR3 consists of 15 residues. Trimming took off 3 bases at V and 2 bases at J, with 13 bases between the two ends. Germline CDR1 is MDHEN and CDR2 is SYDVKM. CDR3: CASSFGGGGNYGYTF. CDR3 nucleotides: TGTGCCAGCAGTTTTGGGGGAGGTGGAAACTATGGCTACACCTTC.

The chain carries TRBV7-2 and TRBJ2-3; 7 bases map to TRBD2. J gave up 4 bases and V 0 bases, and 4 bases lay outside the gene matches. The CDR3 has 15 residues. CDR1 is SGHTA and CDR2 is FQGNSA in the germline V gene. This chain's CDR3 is CASSLAGGPADTQYF. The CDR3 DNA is TGTGCCAGCAGCTTAGCGGGAGGGCCCGCAGATACGCAGTATTTT.

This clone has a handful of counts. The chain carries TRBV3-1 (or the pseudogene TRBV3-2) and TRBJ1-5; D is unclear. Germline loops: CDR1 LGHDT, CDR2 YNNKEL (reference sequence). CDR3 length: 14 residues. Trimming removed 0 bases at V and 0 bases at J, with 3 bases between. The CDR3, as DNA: TGTGCCAGCAGCCAAGAGTATAGCAATCAGCCCCAGCATTTT. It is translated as CASSQEYSNQPQHF.

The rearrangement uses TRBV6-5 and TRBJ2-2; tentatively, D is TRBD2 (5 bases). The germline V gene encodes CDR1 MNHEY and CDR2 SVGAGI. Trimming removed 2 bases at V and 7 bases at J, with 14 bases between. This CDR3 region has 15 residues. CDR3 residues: CASSYEGDLGGELFF. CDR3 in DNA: TGTGCCAGCAGTTACGAGGGAGATCTAGGCGGGGAGCTGTTTTTT.

CDR3 sequence reads: CASSDPKTGQGAAIGEKLFF. CDR3 DNA sequence: TGTGCCAGCTCCGATCCTAAAACCGGACAGGGGGCGGCTATTGGAGAAAAACTGTTTTTT. V and J are TRBV18 and TRBJ1-4, with 11 bases matching TRBD1. Germline trimming cut 6 bases from V and 8 bases from J; bases unmatched to any gene: 23. CDR1 is KGHSH and CDR2 is LQKENI in the germline V gene. CDR3 length: 20 residues.

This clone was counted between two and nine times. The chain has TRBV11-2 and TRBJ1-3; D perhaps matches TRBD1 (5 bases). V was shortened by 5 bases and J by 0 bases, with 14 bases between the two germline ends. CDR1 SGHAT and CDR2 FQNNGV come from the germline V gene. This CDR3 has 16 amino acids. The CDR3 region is CASSTGGLGSGNTIYF. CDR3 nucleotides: TGTGCCAGCAGCACAGGTGGCTTGGGCTCTGGAAACACCATATATTTT.

The CDR3 sequence: CASSPVRGQGGSQPQHF. Here the CDR3 DNA reads TGTGCCAGCAGTCCGGTGCGGGGACAGGGAGGGAGTCAGCCCCAGCATTTT. This sequence joins TRBV6-6 and TRBJ1-5; 9 bases align to TRBD1. The germline CDR1 and CDR2 sequences are MNHNY and SVGAGI (reference sequence). The trim removed 5 bases at V and 6 bases at J, leaving 14 bases unmatched. CDR3 length equals 17 residues.

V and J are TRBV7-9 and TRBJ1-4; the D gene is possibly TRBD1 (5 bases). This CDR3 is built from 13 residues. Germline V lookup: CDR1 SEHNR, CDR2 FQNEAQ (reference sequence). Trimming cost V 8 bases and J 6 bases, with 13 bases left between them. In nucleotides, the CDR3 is TGTGCCAGCGTCGGGGGGTTTGATGAAAAACTGTTTTTT. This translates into CASVGGFDEKLFF.

CDR3 in amino acids: CAISERQSSYNEQFF. CDR3 coding DNA: TGTGCCATCAGTGAGCGACAGAGCTCCTACAATGAGCAGTTCTTC. The V call is TRBV10-3, the J call TRBJ2-1; TRBD1 might be the D (5 bases). The V end lost 2 bases, the J end lost 0 bases, and 8 bases lay between the germline ends. Germline lookup yields CDR1 ENHRY and CDR2 SYGVKD. The CDR3 sequence is 15 residues long.

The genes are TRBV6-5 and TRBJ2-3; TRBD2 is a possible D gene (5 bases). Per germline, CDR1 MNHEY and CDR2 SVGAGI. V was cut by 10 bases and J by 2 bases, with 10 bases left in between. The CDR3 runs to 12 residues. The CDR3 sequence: CAIWTVTDTQYF. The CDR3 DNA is TGTGCCATCTGGACTGTCACAGATACGCAGTATTTT.

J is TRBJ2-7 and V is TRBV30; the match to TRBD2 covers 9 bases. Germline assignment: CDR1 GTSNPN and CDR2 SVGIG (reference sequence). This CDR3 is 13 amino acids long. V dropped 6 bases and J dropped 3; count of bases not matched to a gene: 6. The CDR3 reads CACRLAVGYEQYF. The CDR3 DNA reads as TGTGCCTGCCGACTAGCGGTTGGCTACGAGCAGTACTTC.

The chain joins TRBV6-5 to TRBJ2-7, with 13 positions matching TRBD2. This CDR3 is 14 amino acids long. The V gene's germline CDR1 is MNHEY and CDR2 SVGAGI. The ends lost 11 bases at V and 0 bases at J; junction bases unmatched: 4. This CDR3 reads CAVRLAGGSYEQYV. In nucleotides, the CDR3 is TGTGCCGTACGACTAGCGGGGGGCTCCTACGAGCAGTACGTC.

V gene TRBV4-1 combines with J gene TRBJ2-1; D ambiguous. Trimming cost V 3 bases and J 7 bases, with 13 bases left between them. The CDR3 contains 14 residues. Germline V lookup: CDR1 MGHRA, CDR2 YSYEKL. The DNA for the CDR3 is TGCGCCAGCAGCCACGACTTTGGTATTAATGAGCAGTTCTTC. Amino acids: CASSHDFGINEQFF.

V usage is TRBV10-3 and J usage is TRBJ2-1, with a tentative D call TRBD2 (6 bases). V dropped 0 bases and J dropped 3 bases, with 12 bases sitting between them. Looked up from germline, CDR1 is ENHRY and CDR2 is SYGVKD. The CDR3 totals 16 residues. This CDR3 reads CAISESASAYYNEQFF. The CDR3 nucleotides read TGTGCCATCAGTGAGTCGGCTAGCGCTTACTACAATGAGCAGTTCTTC.

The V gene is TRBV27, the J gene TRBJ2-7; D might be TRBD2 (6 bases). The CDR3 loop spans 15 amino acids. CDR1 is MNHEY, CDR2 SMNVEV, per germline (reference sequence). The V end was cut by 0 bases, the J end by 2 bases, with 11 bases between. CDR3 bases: TGTGCCAGCAGTTTATCGAGTGGGACTCCCTACGAGCAGTACTTC. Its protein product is CASSLSSGTPYEQYF.

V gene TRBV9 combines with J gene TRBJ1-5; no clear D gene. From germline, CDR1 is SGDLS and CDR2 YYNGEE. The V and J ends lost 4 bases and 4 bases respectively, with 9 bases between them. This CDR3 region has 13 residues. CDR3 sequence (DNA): TGTGCCAGCAGCTACGACTGGAATCAGCCCCAGCATTTT. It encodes CASSYDWNQPQHF.

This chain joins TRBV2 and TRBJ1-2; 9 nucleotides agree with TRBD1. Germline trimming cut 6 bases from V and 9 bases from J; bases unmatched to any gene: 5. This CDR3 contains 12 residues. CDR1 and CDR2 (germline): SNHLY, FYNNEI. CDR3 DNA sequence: TGTGCCAGCAGGACAGGGGGTCTGAGCTACACCTTC. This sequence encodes CASRTGGLSYTF.

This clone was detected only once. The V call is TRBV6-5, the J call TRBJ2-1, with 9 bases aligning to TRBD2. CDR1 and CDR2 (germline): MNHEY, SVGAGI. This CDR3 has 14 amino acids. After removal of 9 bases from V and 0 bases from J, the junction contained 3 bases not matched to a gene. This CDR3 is CASQTSGSYNEQFF. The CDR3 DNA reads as TGTGCCAGTCAGACTAGCGGCTCCTACAATGAGCAGTTCTTC.